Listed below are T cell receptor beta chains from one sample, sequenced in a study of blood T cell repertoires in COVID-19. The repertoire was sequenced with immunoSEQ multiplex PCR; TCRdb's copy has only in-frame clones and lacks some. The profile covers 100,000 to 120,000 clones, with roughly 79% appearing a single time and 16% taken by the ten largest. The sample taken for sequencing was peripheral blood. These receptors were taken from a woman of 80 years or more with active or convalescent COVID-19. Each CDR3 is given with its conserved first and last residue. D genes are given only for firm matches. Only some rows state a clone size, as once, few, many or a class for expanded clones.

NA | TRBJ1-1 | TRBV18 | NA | CASSPINPGTYTEAFF | TGTGCCAGCTCACCAATTAATCCCGGGACATACACTGAAGCTTTCTTT
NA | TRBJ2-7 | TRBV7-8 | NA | CASSLFDRYSRDEQYF | TGTGCCAGCAGCTTATTCGACAGGTACTCCAGGGACGAGCAGTACTTC
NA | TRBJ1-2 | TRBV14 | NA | CASSQARQPYGYTF | TGTGCCAGCAGCCAAGCCCGACAGCCCTATGGCTACACCTTC
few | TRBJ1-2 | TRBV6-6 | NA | CASRGRDYYGYTF | TGTGCCAGCAGAGGCAGGGACTACTATGGCTACACCTTC
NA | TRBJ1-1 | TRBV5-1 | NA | CASSTLQMGGTEAFF | TGCGCCAGCAGCACCTTACAGATGGGGGGCACTGAAGCTTTCTTT
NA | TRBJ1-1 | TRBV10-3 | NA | CAISESGFNAGPEAFF | TGTGCCATCAGTGAGTCGGGCTTCAATGCGGGCCCTGAAGCTTTCTTT
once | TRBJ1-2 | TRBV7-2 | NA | CASSLGGIARYGYTF | TGTGCCAGCAGCTTAGGTGGCATCGCCAGATATGGCTACACCTTC
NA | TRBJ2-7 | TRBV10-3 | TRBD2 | CAIRSRGGGPYEQYF | TGTGCCATCAGAAGCCGCGGGGGTGGCCCCTACGAGCAGTACTTC
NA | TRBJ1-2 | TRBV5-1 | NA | CASSEGYGYTF | TGCGCCAGCAGTGAGGGTTATGGCTACACCTTC
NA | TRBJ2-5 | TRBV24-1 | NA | CATSDPQGFQETQYF | TGTGCCACCAGTGATCCGCAGGGCTTCCAAGAGACCCAGTACTTC
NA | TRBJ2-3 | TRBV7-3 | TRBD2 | CASSSGAGLAGGTQYF | TGTGCCAGCAGCTCAGGGGCAGGACTAGCGGGAGGAACGCAGTATTTT
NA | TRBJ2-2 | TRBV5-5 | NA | CASSLAVTPTGELFF | TGTGCCAGCAGCTTGGCCGTGACTCCCACCGGGGAGCTGTTTTTT
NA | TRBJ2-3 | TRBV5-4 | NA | CASSLGGQLLPSTDTQYF | TGTGCCAGCAGCTTGGGAGGACAGCTCCTACCTAGCACAGATACGCAGTATTTT
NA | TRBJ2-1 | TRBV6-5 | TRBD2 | CATRLAGASYNEQFF | TGTGCCACCAGACTAGCGGGGGCATCCTACAATGAGCAGTTCTTC
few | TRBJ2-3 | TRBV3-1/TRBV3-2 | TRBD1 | CASSPKGDRPLRDTQYF | TGTGCCAGCAGCCCTAAGGGGGACAGGCCCCTTCGAGATACGCAGTATTTT
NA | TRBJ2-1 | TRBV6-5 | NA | CASSPIRPGNEQFF | TGTGCCAGCAGTCCGATTCGACCGGGCAATGAGCAGTTCTTC